These 12 T cell receptor beta chains were all obtained from the same sample, sequenced in a study of identical twins. TCRdb independently ran MiXCR on the 5' RACE reads; one entry per CDR3 protein. The sample consists of a few hundred thousand distinct CDR3 sequences, less than 20% of them appearing once. Sequencing was carried out using naive T cells sorted from blood. All receptors derive from a man between 50 and 59 years old in good health.

This clonotype was seen at least ten times. V gene TRBV18 combines with J gene TRBJ2-7; D possibly corresponds to TRBD1 (6 bases). The CDR3 contains 15 residues. The V end was cut by 5 bases, the J end by 4 bases, with 18 bases between. The germline CDR1 and CDR2 sequences are KGHSH and LQKENI. CDR3 amino acids: CASSEYGTSYYEQYF. For the CDR3, the DNA is TGTGCCAGCTCAGAATACGGGACATCTTATTACGAGCAGTACTTC. Full variable domain (remainder filled in from reference TRBV18 and TRBJ2-7): NAGVMQNPRHLVRRRGQEARLRCSPMKGHSHVYWYRQLPEEGLKFMVYLQKENIIDESGMPKERFSAEFPKEGPSILRIQQVVRGDSAAYFCASSEYGTSYYEQYFGPGTRLTVT.

This clonotype was counted ten times or more. The CDR3 nucleotides read TGTGCCAGCAGCTTCGGACCGGGACTAGCGGGGGGAGGGGGTACGCAGTATTTT. Its translation: CASSFGPGLAGGGGTQYF. The J gene is TRBJ2-3, the V gene TRBV11-2; TRBD2 matches 15 bases. V lost 3 bases, J lost 8 bases, and 12 bases stayed unmatched. CDR1 is SGHAT and CDR2 is FQNNGV in the germline V gene. The CDR3 sequence is 18 residues long. Using reference TRBV11-2 and TRBJ2-3 for the parts outside the CDR3, the full variable domain is EAGVAQSPRYKIIEKRQSVAFWCNPISGHATLYWYQQILGQGPKLLIQFQNNGVVDDSQLPKDRFSAERLKGVDSTLKIQPAKLEDSAVYLCASSFGPGLAGGGGTQYFGPGTRLTVL.

With regard to this clonotype: The junction and the germline gene differ at one end; a read error may be behind it. The CDR3 loop is CASSPPGGYSYDEQFF. CDR3 in DNA: TGTGCCAGCTCACCACCGGGGGGCTACTCCTACGATGAGCAGTTCTTC. The chain joins TRBV18 to TRBJ2-1, with D perhaps matching TRBD1 or TRBD2 (6 bases each). CDR1 and CDR2 from the germline V gene are KGHSH and LQKENI. The CDR3 runs to 16 residues.

This clonotype was observed at least ten times. The chain uses TRBV6-5 and TRBJ2-4; 8 nucleotides line up with TRBD1. The CDR3 is 15 residues long. CDR1 and CDR2 from the germline V gene are MNHEY and SVGAGI. Trimming cost V 4 bases and J 9 bases; bases outside gene matches: 11. The CDR3 sequence: CASSSPGGPSSIQYF. CDR3 DNA sequence: TGTGCCAGCAGTTCGCCAGGGGGCCCCAGTAGCATTCAGTACTTC.

This clonotype was observed a few times. The chain employs TRBV7-8 and TRBJ2-1; TRBD2 is a possible D gene (5 bases). The germline gives CDR1 SGHVS, CDR2 FQNEAQ. This CDR3 has 15 amino acids. Between the trimmed V and J ends, which lost 5 bases and 0 bases, there was a span of 11 bases. The DNA for the CDR3 is TGTGCCAGCAGCCCGGCCGGGAACTCCTACAATGAGCAGTTCTTC. Translation: CASSPAGNSYNEQFF.

This clonotype was counted a few times. This sequence joins TRBV30 and TRBJ2-5; D assignment may be TRBD1 or TRBD2 (5 bases each). The CDR3 is made up of 14 amino acids. CDR1 and CDR2 from the germline V gene are GTSNPN and SVGIG (reference sequence). Trimming took 2 bases from V and 1 from J, leaving 11 bases between them. CDR3 amino acids: CAWSNRDGQETQYF. The CDR3 DNA reads TGTGCCTGGAGTAACCGGGACGGCCAAGAGACCCAGTACTTC.

In its sample, this clonotype was seen a few times. The CDR3 DNA follows: TGTGCCAGCAGTTACGAAGGTTACAATCAGCCCCAGCATTTT. Amino acids: CASSYEGYNQPQHF. The J gene is TRBJ1-5, the V gene TRBV6-2 or TRBV6-3; D ambiguous. Germline loops: CDR1 MNHEY, CDR2 SVGEGT. The CDR3 totals 14 residues. Trimming removed 2 bases at V and 3 bases at J, with 8 bases between.

This clonotype was seen at least ten times. The chain is built from TRBV29-1 and TRBJ2-2; tentatively, D is TRBD1 (6 bases). Germline values: CDR1 SQVTM, CDR2 ANQGSEA. V was clipped by 6 bases and J by 4 bases, with 18 bases between them. The CDR3 has 15 residues. The CDR3 loop reads CSVKQGEVSTGELFF. Here the CDR3 DNA reads TGCAGCGTCAAACAGGGTGAAGTCAGCACCGGGGAGCTGTTTTTT.

The V gene is TRBV5-1, the J gene TRBJ1-5, with D tentatively TRBD1 (6 bases). Per the germline V gene, CDR1 is SGHRS and CDR2 is YFSETQ. The CDR3 length is 17 residues. Trimming removed 0 bases from V and 1 base from J, with 14 bases in between. DNA of the CDR3: TGCGCCAGCAGCTTGGGTGAACAGGGACTGAGCAATCAGCCCCAGCATTTT. This codes for CASSLGEQGLSNQPQHF.

This clonotype has only a few counts. The chain couples TRBV6-4 to TRBJ1-1; D perhaps matches TRBD1 (5 bases). Germline V lookup: CDR1 MRHNA, CDR2 SNTAGT. The V gene lost 5 bases and the J gene lost 11 bases, with 18 bases spanning the gap. The length of the CDR3 is 13 residues. CDR3: CASSQTQGLTAFF. The CDR3 coding sequence is TGTGCCAGCAGTCAAACCCAGGGATTGACGGCTTTCTTT.

The gene calls are TRBV13 and TRBJ2-7; D assignment may be TRBD1 or TRBD2 (5 bases each). The CDR3 extends over 17 amino acids. Germline-derived CDR1 and CDR2 are PRHDT and FYEKMQ (reference sequence). Trimming removed 3 bases at V and 3 bases at J, with 21 bases between. CDR3 sequence: CASSFWDRGALYYEQYF. CDR3 sequence (DNA): TGTGCCAGCAGCTTCTGGGACCGAGGGGCCCTTTACTACGAGCAGTACTTC.

The chain combines TRBV12-3 or TRBV12-4 with TRBJ2-7; the D gene is possibly TRBD2 (7 bases). CDR3 length: 13 residues. Trimming removed 6 bases at V and 5 bases at J, with 14 bases between. The CDR3 DNA follows: TGTGCCAGCAGCACTACAGGGAGGGACGAGCAGTACTTC. It encodes CASSTTGRDEQYF.